This T cell receptor beta chain comes out of a study of blood T cell repertoires in COVID-19. About the research overall: The analysed material was cDNA or gDNA that came from T cells, B-cell-depleted T cells, or PBMCs.

Methods used by the authors: Reference gene primer amplification in the assay estimated nucleated cell counts. TCRdb's copy holds only in-frame clones and misses some; the assay was immunoSEQ multiplex PCR. V and J calls and clone size are those listed in that table; D and trimming were worked out from the DNA. The sample records about 400,000 clones, approximately 86% being singletons. The CDR3 covers 16 residues. Germline V CDR1 and CDR2: MGHRA, YSYEKL. V trimming: 1 base; J trimming: 1 base; junction bases outside the gene matches: 4. This clone was counted a single time. Sample: peripheral blood. The rearrangement links TRBV4-1 to TRBJ2-4; 7 nucleotides agree with TRBD1. This TCR derives from a human donor in a cohort sampled during active COVID-19. The CDR3 DNA sequence: TGCGCCAGCAGCCAAGTCGGCAGGGGGGCCAAAAACATTCAGTACTTC. Translated: CASSQVGRGAKNIQYF.